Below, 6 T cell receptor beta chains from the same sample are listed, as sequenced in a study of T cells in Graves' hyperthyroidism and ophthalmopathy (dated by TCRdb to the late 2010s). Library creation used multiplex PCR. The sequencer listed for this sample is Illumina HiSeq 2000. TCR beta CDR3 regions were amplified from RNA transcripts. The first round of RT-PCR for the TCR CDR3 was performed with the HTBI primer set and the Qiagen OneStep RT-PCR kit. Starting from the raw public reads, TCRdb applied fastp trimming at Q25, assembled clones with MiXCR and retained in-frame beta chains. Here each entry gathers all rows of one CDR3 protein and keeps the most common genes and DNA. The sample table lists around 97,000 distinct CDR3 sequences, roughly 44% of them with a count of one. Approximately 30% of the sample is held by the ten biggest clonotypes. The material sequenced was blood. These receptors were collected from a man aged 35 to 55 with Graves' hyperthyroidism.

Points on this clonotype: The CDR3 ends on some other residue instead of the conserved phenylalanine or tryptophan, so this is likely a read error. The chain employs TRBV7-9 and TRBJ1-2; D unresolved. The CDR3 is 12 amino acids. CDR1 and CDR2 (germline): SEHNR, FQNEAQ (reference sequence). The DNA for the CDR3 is TGTGTCAGCAGCGAGGACGGGGATGGCTACACCTTA. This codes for CVSSEDGDGYTL.

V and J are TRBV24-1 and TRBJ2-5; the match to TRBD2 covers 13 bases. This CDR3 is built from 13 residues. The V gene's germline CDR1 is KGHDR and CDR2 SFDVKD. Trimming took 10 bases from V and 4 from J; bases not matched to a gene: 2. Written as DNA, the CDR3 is TGTGCCACGGGACTAGCGGGGAGAGAGACCCAGTACTTC. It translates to CATGLAGRETQYF.

DNA for the CDR3: TGTGCCAGTAGTAGCGGACAGTTCTTC. Amino acids: CASSSGQFF. V is TRBV19 and J is TRBJ2-1, with D hard to call. V dropped 4 bases and J dropped 13 bases, with 5 bases sitting between them. Germline values: CDR1 LNHDA, CDR2 SQIVND (reference sequence). CDR3 length equals 9 residues.

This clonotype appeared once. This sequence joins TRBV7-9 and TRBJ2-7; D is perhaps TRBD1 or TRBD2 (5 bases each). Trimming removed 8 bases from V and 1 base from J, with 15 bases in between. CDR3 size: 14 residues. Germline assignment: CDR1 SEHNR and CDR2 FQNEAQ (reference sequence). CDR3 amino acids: CASSPGRGSYEQYF. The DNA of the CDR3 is TGTGCCAGCTCACCGGGAAGGGGATCCTACGAGCAGTACTTC.

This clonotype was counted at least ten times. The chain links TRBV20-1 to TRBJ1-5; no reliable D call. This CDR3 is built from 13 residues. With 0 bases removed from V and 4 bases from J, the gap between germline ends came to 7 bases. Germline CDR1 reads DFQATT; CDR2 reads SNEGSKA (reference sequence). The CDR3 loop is CSAREGGNQPQHF. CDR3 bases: TGCAGTGCTAGAGAGGGTGGGAATCAGCCCCAGCATTTT.

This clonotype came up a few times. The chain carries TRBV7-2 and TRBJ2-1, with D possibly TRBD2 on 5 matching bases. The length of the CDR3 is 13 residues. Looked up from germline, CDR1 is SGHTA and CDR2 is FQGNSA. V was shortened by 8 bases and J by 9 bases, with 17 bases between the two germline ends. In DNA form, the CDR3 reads TGTGCCAGCTCAGCGGACCCCCTGGGTGAGCAGTTCTTC. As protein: CASSADPLGEQFF. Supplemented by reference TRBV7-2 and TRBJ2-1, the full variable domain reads GAGVSQSPSNKVTEKGKDVELRCDPISGHTALYWYRQSLGQGLEFLIYFQGNSAPDKSGLPSDRFSAERTGGSVSTLTIQRTQQEDSAVYLCASSADPLGEQFFGPGTRLTVL.